This TCR beta chain was sequenced during a study of T cell responses to AZD1222 COVID-19 vaccine. The assay was immunoSEQ multiplex PCR, and TCRdb's table has in-frame clones only and misses some. The sample shows over 100,000 clones, under 95% of them seen only once. The junction had 4 bases not matched to a gene; V was cut back by 4 bases and J by 4 bases. The CDR3 extends over 14 amino acids. Germline V gene data show CDR1 as KGHSH and CDR2 as LQKENI. The sample in question was peripheral blood, obtained 28 days after the second AZD1222 dose. The receptor comes from an adult who received the AZD1222 COVID-19 vaccine. This chain joins TRBV18 and TRBJ1-1, with TRBD1 matching over 9 bases. The CDR3 coding sequence is TGTGCCAGCTCACAAGGGACAGGGATCACTGAAGCTTTCTTT. This gives the protein CASSQGTGITEAFF.